The 10 T cell receptor beta chains below come from one sample, sequenced in a study of T cells in Graves' hyperthyroidism and ophthalmopathy. Amplified regions were TCR beta CDR3 sequences from RNA transcripts. The primer set for the first-round RT-PCR of the TCR CDR3 was HTBI. Via MiXCR, TCRdb re-called the multiplex PCR reads, giving one row per CDR3 protein. The sample lists about 400,000 distinct CDR3 sequences; roughly 15% were seen once. The sample comprised blood. These receptors were taken from a woman aged 60-75 years with Graves' ophthalmopathy.

This clonotype was recorded many times. J is TRBJ2-2 and V is TRBV5-1; 10 bases are shared with TRBD2. The germline V gene has CDR1 SGHRS and CDR2 YFSETQ. With 2 bases clipped from V and 0 bases from J, the junction kept 4 bases outside the gene matches. The CDR3 totals 17 residues. This CDR3 is CASSFRAGGPNTGELFF. The CDR3 DNA reads TGCGCCAGCAGCTTTCGAGCGGGAGGGCCGAACACCGGGGAGCTGTTTTTT. Full variable domain (missing parts from reference TRBV5-1 and TRBJ2-2): KAGVTQTPRYLIKTRGQQVTLSCSPISGHRSVSWYQQTPGQGLQFLFEYFSETQRNKGNFPGRFSGRQFSNSRSEMNVSTLELGDSALYLCASSFRAGGPNTGELFFGEGSRLTVL.

The sample holds many counts of this clonotype. The chain combines TRBV3-1 with TRBJ1-1; 9 bases match TRBD1. Germline CDR1 reads LGHDT; CDR2 reads YNNKEL (reference sequence). This CDR3 region has 16 residues. Trimming cost V 2 bases and J 1 base; bases outside gene matches: 5. The CDR3 is CASSQSTGGGNTEAFF. The CDR3 nucleotides are TGTGCCAGCAGCCAAAGCACAGGGGGCGGGAACACTGAAGCTTTCTTT. Using reference TRBV3-1 and TRBJ1-1 for the parts outside the CDR3, the full variable domain is DTAVSQTPKYLVTQMGNDKSIKCEQNLGHDTMYWYKQDSKKFLKIMFSYNNKELIINETVPNRFSPKSPDKAHLNLHINSLELGDSAVYFCASSQSTGGGNTEAFFGQGTRLTVV.

At least ten counts were recorded for this clonotype. This rearrangement joins TRBV28 to TRBJ1-5, with D maybe TRBD1 (5 bases). CDR1 MDHEN and CDR2 SYDVKM come from the germline V gene. The CDR3 extends over 16 amino acids. The V end was cut by 5 bases, the J end by 4 bases, with 18 bases between. The CDR3 DNA reads TGTGCCAGCAGTATCCGGGAAGGGGCGCGAAATCAGCCCCAGCATTTT. Protein: CASSIREGARNQPQHF.

This clonotype was found once. This chain links TRBV18 with TRBJ2-1, with a tentative D call TRBD1 (5 bases). Deletions cut 3 bases from V and 0 bases from J, with 15 bases between. There are 17 residues in the CDR3. Germline CDR1 and CDR2: KGHSH and LQKENI. CDR3 loop: CASSPPNRLSSYNEQFF. CDR3 coding DNA: TGTGCCAGCTCACCGCCAAACAGGCTCAGCTCCTACAATGAGCAGTTCTTC.

At least ten counts were recorded for this clonotype. V usage is TRBV5-6 and J usage is TRBJ2-3; 11 positions agree with TRBD2. Germline V gene data show CDR1 as SGHDT and CDR2 as YYEEEE. The J segment lost 6 bases and the V segment lost 1 base, leaving 7 bases of the junction unmatched. The CDR3 spans 16 residues. The CDR3 DNA is TGTGCCAGCAGCTTGAATAGCGGGAGGGCCCGGGATACGCAGTATTTT. Its translation is CASSLNSGRARDTQYF.

This clonotype appeared many times. The rearrangement joins TRBV30 to TRBJ2-1; D remains unclear. Deletions cut 1 base from V and 7 bases from J, with 8 bases between. Germline V gene data show CDR1 as GTSNPN and CDR2 as SVGIG (reference sequence). The CDR3 has 12 amino acids. The DNA of the CDR3 is TGTGCCTGGAGTGCCGTGGGGAATGAGCAGTTCTTC. It encodes CAWSAVGNEQFF.

This clonotype showed up just a few times. The chain joins TRBV7-2 to TRBJ2-3; TRBD2 matches 10 bases. V trimming: 5 bases; J trimming: 5 bases; junction bases outside the gene matches: 13. Per the germline V gene, CDR1 is SGHTA and CDR2 is FQGNSA. This CDR3 has 17 residues. DNA for the CDR3: TGTGCCAGCAGCCCAGAGGTGTTAGCGGGAGGAAAAGATACGCAGTATTTT. As protein: CASSPEVLAGGKDTQYF.

In this sample, this clonotype turned up a few times. This chain uses TRBV3-1 with TRBJ2-1; TRBD2 agrees at 10 bases. J lost 5 bases, V lost 3 bases, and 4 bases had no gene match. The CDR3 is 15 residues long. Germline V gene data show CDR1 as LGHDT and CDR2 as YNNKEL (reference sequence). This chain's CDR3 is CASSHRLAGDNEQFF. CDR3 nucleotides: TGTGCCAGCAGCCATCGGCTAGCGGGAGACAATGAGCAGTTCTTC.

This clonotype was recorded at least ten times. The chain recombines TRBV27 with TRBJ2-5; 10 nucleotides agree with TRBD2. The germline V gene has CDR1 MNHEY and CDR2 SMNVEV (reference sequence). CDR3 length: 16 residues. J was trimmed by 7 bases and V by 6 bases; bases with no gene match: 14. As DNA, the CDR3 is TGTGCCAGCAGGCCAGGACTAGCGGCCAACGTGAGGACCCAGTACTTC. The encoded protein is CASRPGLAANVRTQYF.

CDR3 sequence (DNA): TGTGCCAGCAGCGTAGAGGTTAGCGGGAGTTCCTACGAGCAGTACTTC. Its translation: CASSVEVSGSSYEQYF. The chain combines TRBV9 with TRBJ2-7; 9 nucleotides align to TRBD2. Germline loops: CDR1 SGDLS, CDR2 YYNGEE. Trimming removed 0 bases from V and 1 base from J; junction bases left unmatched: 5. The CDR3 is 16 residues long.